Here is one T cell receptor beta chain with its context. With 7 bases removed from V and 1 base from J, the gap between germline ends came to 13 bases. Germline assignment: CDR1 MNHEY and CDR2 SVGAGI. The CDR3 has 14 residues. The sample is drawn from a study of shared clonotypes between healthy human individuals. TCRdb's table, derived via immunoSEQ multiplex PCR, lists solely in-frame clones and lacks some. The data contain over a million clones, 95% to 97% of them singletons. Sequencing was performed on naive CD4+ T cells sorted from blood. Subset reported: CD45RA+ positively selected. The chain links TRBV6-5 to TRBJ2-5; D is ambiguous. This sequence originates from a man aged 25-45 years in good health. The CDR3 loop reads CASKISHSQETQYF. DNA of the CDR3: TGTGCCAGCAAAATCAGTCACAGCCAAGAGACCCAGTACTTC.